One sample yielded the 22 T cell receptor beta chains listed below, sequenced in a study of blood T cell repertoires in COVID-19. The protocol was immunoSEQ multiplex PCR, while the TCRdb copy is restricted to in-frame clones and leaves out a portion. The profile shows a few hundred thousand clones, 75% to 90% of them singletons. The sample was peripheral blood. The receptor source for this set is a young woman with active or convalescent COVID-19.

V and J are TRBV19 and TRBJ2-3; D is uncertain. V was trimmed by 4 bases and J by 7 bases, leaving 21 bases between them. The germline V gene has CDR1 LNHDA and CDR2 SQIVND (reference sequence). The CDR3 totals 16 residues. The CDR3 coding sequence is TGTGCCAGTAGTACCTGGAGCCCGAGAACACAAAATACGCAGTATTTT. Its translation: CASSTWSPRTQNTQYF.

The chain carries TRBV24-1 and TRBJ1-1; TRBD1 matches 10 bases. The CDR3 runs to 18 residues. The V segment lost 3 bases and the J segment 4 bases; nucleotides outside the gene matches: 13. Germline values: CDR1 KGHDR, CDR2 SFDVKD. The CDR3 region is CATSDPPDRGRWGTEAFF. DNA of the CDR3: TGTGCCACCAGTGATCCCCCCGACAGGGGGCGATGGGGCACTGAAGCTTTCTTT.

A single count supports this clone. The chain carries TRBV7-9 and TRBJ2-3; 11 bases are a match to TRBD2. Trimming removed 1 base from V and 6 bases from J; junction bases left unmatched: 9. Germline assignment: CDR1 SEHNR and CDR2 FQNEAQ (reference sequence). The CDR3 totals 17 residues. The CDR3 sequence: CASSLVAGGPRSDTQYF. The DNA for the CDR3 is TGTGCCAGCAGCTTAGTAGCGGGGGGGCCGCGCTCCGATACGCAGTATTTT.

This sequence joins TRBV7-3 and TRBJ2-1; 7 bases line up with TRBD1. The CDR3 consists of 16 residues. The germline V gene has CDR1 SGHTA and CDR2 FQGTGA. With 5 bases clipped from V and 5 bases from J, the junction kept 12 bases outside the gene matches. The CDR3 region is CASSEISDRANNEQFF. The CDR3 DNA reads TGTGCCAGCAGCGAGATAAGCGACAGGGCCAACAATGAGCAGTTCTTC.

J is TRBJ2-7 and V is TRBV6-6; D remains unclear. The CDR3 is 12 amino acids. CDR1 is MNHNY, CDR2 SVGAGI, per germline (reference sequence). The V end lost 5 bases, the J end lost 6 bases, and 11 bases lay between the germline ends. DNA for the CDR3: TGTGCCAGCAGTATCGCGAGCTCCGAGCAGTACTTC. The encoded protein is CASSIASSEQYF.

The CDR3 protein is CATARGGQETQYF. The CDR3, as DNA: TGTGCCACCGCGCGGGGGGGCCAAGAGACCCAGTACTTC. The chain carries TRBV24-1 and TRBJ2-5; TRBD2 agrees at 9 bases. V shed 9 bases, J shed 1 base, and the junction held 2 bases outside the gene matches. The CDR3 runs to 13 residues. Germline CDR1 reads KGHDR; CDR2 reads SFDVKD.

This rearrangement joins TRBV19 to TRBJ1-2; TRBD1 matches 10 bases. V lost 3 bases and J lost 8; bases outside the gene matches: 9. Per germline, CDR1 LNHDA and CDR2 SQIVND (reference sequence). This CDR3 spans 15 amino acids. The CDR3 nucleotides are TGTGCCAGTAGTATCTACCGGGACAGGGGCGACGGCTACACCTTC. It encodes CASSIYRDRGDGYTF.

The chain recombines TRBV7-9 with TRBJ2-3, with 12 bases fitting TRBD2. The CDR3 length is 13 residues. Trimming removed 8 bases from V and 3 bases from J; junction bases left unmatched: 0. Germline V lookup: CDR1 SEHNR, CDR2 FQNEAQ (reference sequence). CDR3 in DNA: TGTGCCAGCGGACTAGCGGGGACAGATACGCAGTATTTT. The encoded protein is CASGLAGTDTQYF.

The V and J genes are TRBV29-1 and TRBJ1-1; 9 bases fit TRBD1. The germline CDR1 and CDR2 sequences are SQVTM and ANQGSEA. This CDR3 contains 15 residues. V gave up 7 bases and J gave up 6 bases; unmatched junction bases: 15. CDR3 residues: CSAADRGRGNPEAFF. The CDR3 DNA follows: TGCAGCGCCGCGGACAGGGGAAGGGGTAACCCTGAAGCTTTCTTT.

The genes are TRBV5-4 and TRBJ1-2; a possible D gene is TRBD1 (5 bases). V lost 5 bases and J 3 bases, leaving 20 bases between the germline ends. Germline loops: CDR1 SGHNT, CDR2 YYREEE (reference sequence). The CDR3 covers 16 residues. The CDR3 sequence is CASSFSNLARDYGYTF. CDR3 coding DNA: TGTGCCAGCAGTTTCTCGAATCTGGCCAGGGACTATGGCTACACCTTC.

The rearrangement uses TRBV7-9 and TRBJ1-3; D gene uncertain. The germline CDR1 and CDR2 sequences are SEHNR and FQNEAQ (reference sequence). V lost 3 bases, J lost 1 base, and 13 bases lay in between. The CDR3 is made up of 16 amino acids. CDR3 in DNA: TGTGCCAGCAGCTTGTTAGGAGAGATATCTGGAAACACCATATATTTT. It specifies CASSLLGEISGNTIYF.

The chain links TRBV6-5 to TRBJ1-1, with a weak D call TRBD1 (5 bases). There are 15 residues in the CDR3. V gave up 0 bases and J gave up 1 base, with 9 bases separating them. Germline V CDR1 and CDR2: MNHEY, SVGAGI. The CDR3 is CASSYSLQGNTEAFF. DNA for the CDR3: TGTGCCAGCAGTTACTCCCTCCAGGGGAACACTGAAGCTTTCTTT.

The CDR3 coding sequence is TGTGCGTCTACTCATCTCTCTGGGGCCAACGTCCTGACTTTC. This gives the protein CASTHLSGANVLTF. The rearrangement joins TRBV30 to TRBJ2-6; D not resolved. Germline CDR1 is GTSNPN and CDR2 is SVGIG (reference sequence). The CDR3 is 14 residues long.

V and J are TRBV7-6 and TRBJ1-5, with D hard to call. The germline V gene has CDR1 SGHVS and CDR2 FNYEAQ. This CDR3 is built from 13 residues. Trimming removed 4 bases from V and 8 bases from J, with 12 bases in between. The CDR3 protein is CASSYSGKEPQHF. Here the CDR3 DNA reads TGTGCCAGCAGCTACTCGGGTAAGGAGCCCCAGCATTTT.

The V and J genes are TRBV10-2 and TRBJ1-1; 9 bases are shared with TRBD1. Germline values: CDR1 WSHSY, CDR2 SAAADI. This CDR3 has 15 residues. J lost 3 bases, V lost 5 bases, and 7 bases had no gene match. The CDR3 reads CASSFAGTGYTEAFF. The CDR3 DNA reads TGCGCCAGCAGTTTTGCCGGGACAGGGTACACTGAAGCTTTCTTT.

The CDR3 here is CASSASSGRKTQYF. The CDR3 nucleotides read TGTGCCAGCAGTGCCAGCTCGGGTAGAAAGACCCAGTACTTC. The rearrangement links TRBV6-2 or TRBV6-3 to TRBJ2-5; D is undetermined. V was shortened by 5 bases and J by 6 bases, with 16 bases between the two germline ends. The length of the CDR3 is 14 residues. Germline V lookup: CDR1 MNHEY, CDR2 SVGEGT.

The chain is built from TRBV11-1 and TRBJ2-7, with 7 positions matching TRBD1. The CDR3 has 14 amino acids. Germline V lookup: CDR1 SGHAT, CDR2 FQDESV (reference sequence). V lost 3 bases and J lost 2; bases outside the gene matches: 4. CDR3 sequence reads: CASSLAGGAYEQYF. The CDR3 region has the DNA TGTGCCAGCAGCTTGGCAGGGGGAGCCTACGAGCAGTACTTC.

This chain links TRBV9 with TRBJ2-3; TRBD1 aligns across 8 bases. This CDR3 spans 18 amino acids. The junction had 12 bases not matched to a gene; V was cut back by 0 bases and J by 3 bases. The germline gives CDR1 SGDLS, CDR2 YYNGEE. In DNA, the CDR3 is TGTGCCAGCAGCGTAGAGGGTGTCTGGCAGGGGGCGACAGATACGCAGTATTTT. Protein: CASSVEGVWQGATDTQYF.

This chain links TRBV24-1 with TRBJ2-5; tentative D call: TRBD2 (6 bases). Germline V gene lookup returns CDR1 KGHDR and CDR2 SFDVKD. The germline V and J ends were trimmed by 2 bases and 1 base, with 13 bases remaining between them. This CDR3 is 16 amino acids long. CDR3 region: CATSDSLGTFQETQYF. The CDR3 bases are TGTGCCACCAGTGATTCCCTTGGGACTTTCCAAGAGACCCAGTACTTC.

This chain links TRBV5-1 with TRBJ2-3, with 10 bases identical to TRBD1. The V segment lost 4 bases and the J segment 1 base; nucleotides outside the gene matches: 6. This CDR3 region has 16 residues. From germline, CDR1 is SGHRS and CDR2 YFSETQ. The CDR3 loop reads CASSLSGTGGTDTQYF. The CDR3 DNA follows: TGCGCCAGCAGCCTTTCCGGGACAGGGGGCACAGATACGCAGTATTTT. Combining the CDR3 with reference TRBV5-1 and TRBJ2-3 gives the whole variable domain KAGVTQTPRYLIKTRGQQVTLSCSPISGHRSVSWYQQTPGQGLQFLFEYFSETQRNKGNFPGRFSGRQFSNSRSEMNVSTLELGDSALYLCASSLSGTGGTDTQYFGPGTRLTVL.

This clone is a singleton in its sample. The V and J genes are TRBV30 and TRBJ1-1; 9 bases line up with TRBD1. V gave up 5 bases and J gave up 1 base; unmatched junction bases: 8. The CDR3 length is 15 residues. Germline lookup yields CDR1 GTSNPN and CDR2 SVGIG (reference sequence). As DNA, the CDR3 is TGTGCCTGGTCGGGGTGGGGACAGGGGAACACTGAAGCTTTCTTT. Amino acids: CAWSGWGQGNTEAFF. The variable domain in full, with the rest retrieved from reference TRBV30 and TRBJ1-1, is SQTIHQWPATLVQPVGSPLSLECTVEGTSNPNLYWYRQAAGRGLQLLFYSVGIGQISSEVPQNLSASRPQDRQFILSSKKLLLSDSGFYLCAWSGWGQGNTEAFFGQGTRLTVV.

V and J are TRBV3-1 (or the pseudogene TRBV3-2) and TRBJ2-7; weak D call: TRBD2 (5 bases). CDR1 and CDR2 from the germline V gene are LGHDT and YNNKEL (reference sequence). V lost 3 bases, J lost 7 bases, and 16 bases lay in between. The CDR3 covers 14 residues. The CDR3 region is CASSHYRGAWEQYF. The CDR3 DNA reads TGTGCCAGCAGCCATTATCGGGGAGCGTGGGAGCAGTACTTC.